This paragraph reports one T cell receptor (beta chain). What it binds is not known. The sample is drawn from a study of cytomegalovirus exposure and HLA in healthy donors. Turning to the study itself: One earlier analysis, a look at about 179 million T cells, found some 110 million unique TCR beta sequences.

Vbeta (60) and Jbeta (13) primers were used in the PCR. Repertoires were generated with immunoSEQ multiplex PCR, while TCRdb's copy carries only in-frame clones and drops some. Found here are more than 150,000 clones, just over 75% of them singletons; the top ten hold around 1.5%. Study-wide results and limits: Later analysis identified 16,000 or so TCR beta sequences associated with HLA alleles, using a false discovery rate threshold of 0.05. Presence/absence analyses assumed roughly uniform sequencing depth across donors. The study put some 150 TCR beta chains on its list as cytomegalovirus-associated.

Germline CDR1 and CDR2: MNHEY and SVGAGI. This CDR3 comprises 14 residues. Trimming took off 4 bases at V and 5 bases at J, with 12 bases between the two ends. The clonotype comes from a man between 40 and 49 years old in good health and CMV-seronegative. Sequenced: PBMCs. The gene calls are TRBV6-5 and TRBJ1-5; the D is unclear. The CDR3: CASSSGLRYQPQHF. CDR3 DNA sequence: TGTGCCAGCAGTTCCGGACTGAGATATCAGCCCCAGCATTTT.